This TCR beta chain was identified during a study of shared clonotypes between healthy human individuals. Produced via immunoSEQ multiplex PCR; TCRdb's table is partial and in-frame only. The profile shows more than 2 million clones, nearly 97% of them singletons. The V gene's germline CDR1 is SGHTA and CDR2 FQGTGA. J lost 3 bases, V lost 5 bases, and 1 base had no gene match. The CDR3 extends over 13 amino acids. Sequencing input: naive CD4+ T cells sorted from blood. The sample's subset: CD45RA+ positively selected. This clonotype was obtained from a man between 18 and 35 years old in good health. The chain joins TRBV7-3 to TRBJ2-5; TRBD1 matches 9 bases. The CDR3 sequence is CASSRQGEETQYF. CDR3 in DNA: TGTGCCAGCAGCAGACAGGGGGAAGAGACCCAGTACTTC.